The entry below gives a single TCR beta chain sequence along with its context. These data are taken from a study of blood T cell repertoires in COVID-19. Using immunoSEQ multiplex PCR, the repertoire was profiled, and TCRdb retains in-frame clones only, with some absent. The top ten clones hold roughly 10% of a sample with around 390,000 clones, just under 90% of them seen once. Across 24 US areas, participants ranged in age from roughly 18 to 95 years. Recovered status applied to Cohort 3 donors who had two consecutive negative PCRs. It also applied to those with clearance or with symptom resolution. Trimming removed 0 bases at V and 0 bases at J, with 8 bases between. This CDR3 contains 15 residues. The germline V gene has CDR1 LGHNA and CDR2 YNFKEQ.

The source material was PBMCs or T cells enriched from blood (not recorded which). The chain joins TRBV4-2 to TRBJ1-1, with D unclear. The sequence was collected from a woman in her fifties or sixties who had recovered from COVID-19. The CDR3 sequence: CASSQETAMNTEAFF. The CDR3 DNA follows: TGTGCCAGCAGCCAAGAAACAGCCATGAACACTGAAGCTTTCTTT.